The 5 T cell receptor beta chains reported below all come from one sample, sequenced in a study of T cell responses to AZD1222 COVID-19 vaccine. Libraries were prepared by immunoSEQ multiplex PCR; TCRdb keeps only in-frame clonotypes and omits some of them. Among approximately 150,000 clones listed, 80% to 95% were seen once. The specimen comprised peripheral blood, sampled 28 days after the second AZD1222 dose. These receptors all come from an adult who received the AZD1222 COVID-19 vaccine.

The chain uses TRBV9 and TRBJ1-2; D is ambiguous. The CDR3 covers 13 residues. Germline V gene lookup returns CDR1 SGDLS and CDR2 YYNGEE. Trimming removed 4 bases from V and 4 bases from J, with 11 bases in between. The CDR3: CASSPHTGYGYTF. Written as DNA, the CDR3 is TGTGCCAGCAGCCCACACACGGGCTATGGCTACACCTTC.

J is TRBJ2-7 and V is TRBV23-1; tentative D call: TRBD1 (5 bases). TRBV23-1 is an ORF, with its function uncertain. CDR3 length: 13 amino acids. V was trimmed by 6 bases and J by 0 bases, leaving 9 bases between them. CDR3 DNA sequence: TGCGCCAGCAGCCGTGACAGCTCCTACGAGCAGTACTTC. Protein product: CASSRDSSYEQYF.

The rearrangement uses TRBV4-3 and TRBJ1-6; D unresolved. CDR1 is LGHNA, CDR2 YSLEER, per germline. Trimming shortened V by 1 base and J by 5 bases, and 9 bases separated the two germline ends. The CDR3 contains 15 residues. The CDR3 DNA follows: TGCGCCAGCAGCCAAGCGCGGCAGAATAATTCACCCCTCCACTTT. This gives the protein CASSQARQNNSPLHF.

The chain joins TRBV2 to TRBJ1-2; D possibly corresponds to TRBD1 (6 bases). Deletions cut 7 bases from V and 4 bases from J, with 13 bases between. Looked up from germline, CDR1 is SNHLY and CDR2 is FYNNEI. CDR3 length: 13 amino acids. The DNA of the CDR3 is TGTGCCAGCAAGGGGGGCGCGGGCTATGGCTACACCTTC. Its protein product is CASKGGAGYGYTF.

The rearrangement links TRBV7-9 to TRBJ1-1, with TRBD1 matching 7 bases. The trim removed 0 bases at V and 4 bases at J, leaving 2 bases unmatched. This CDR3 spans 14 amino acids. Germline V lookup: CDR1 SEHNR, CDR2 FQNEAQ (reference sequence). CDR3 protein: CASSLAQGGTEAFF. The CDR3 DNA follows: TGTGCCAGCAGCTTAGCCCAGGGGGGCACTGAAGCTTTCTTT.